The rows below give T cell receptor beta chains drawn from one sample of a study of blood T cells in healthy people across ages. TCRdb re-called the 5' RACE reads through MiXCR, storing one row per CDR3 protein. There are 850,000 to 950,000 distinct CDR3 sequences in the sample; around 28% occur only once, and 17% lies in the top ten. Input material: blood. These receptors all stem from a woman older than 75 in good health. Each CDR3 is given with its conserved first and last residue. The order of the fields is V gene, D gene, clone size, J gene, CDR3 protein, CDR3 DNA. D genes are given only for firm matches. Clone size is given for some rows only: seen once, a few or many times, or a class if the clone is expanded.

>TRBV3-1|TRBD1|NA|TRBJ2-7
CASSDRGQGTYEQYF
TGTGCCAGCAGCGACCGTGGACAGGGAACCTACGAGCAGTACTTC
>TRBV10-3|TRBD1|few|TRBJ1-1
CAISFRQGDTEAFF
TGTGCCATCAGTTTTCGACAGGGTGACACTGAAGCTTTCTTT
>TRBV7-2|NA|many|TRBJ2-7
CASSLGSGTPSYEQYF
TGTGCCAGCAGCTTAGGGTCCGGGACGCCATCCTACGAGCAGTACTTC
>TRBV6-2/TRBV6-3|NA|many|TRBJ2-5
CASTRPFQETQYF
TGTGCCAGCACCCGACCCTTCCAAGAGACCCAGTACTTC
>TRBV24-1|NA|NA|TRBJ2-2
CATSFRANTGERFF
TGTGCCACCAGTTTCAGGGCGAACACCGGGGAGCGGTTTTTT
>TRBV4-3|NA|few|TRBJ2-1
CASSQGGGPYNEQFF
TGCGCCAGCAGCCAAGGTGGGGGGCCCTACAATGAGCAGTTCTTC
>TRBV20-1|TRBD2|NA|TRBJ2-5
CSARSGGVGETQYF
TGCAGTGCTAGAAGCGGGGGGGTGGGAGAGACCCAGTACTTC
>TRBV6-6|NA|many|TRBJ2-4
CASSPALTISAKNIQYF
TGTGCCAGCAGCCCAGCCCTCACCATTTCAGCCAAAAACATTCAGTACTTC
>TRBV27|NA|many|TRBJ2-7
CASSLSGMNYEQYF
TGTGCCAGCAGTTTATCGGGAATGAACTACGAGCAGTACTTC
>TRBV7-9|TRBD1|NA|TRBJ2-2
CASSKTGIAGELFF
TGTGCCAGCAGCAAGACAGGGATTGCCGGGGAGCTGTTTTTT
>TRBV20-1|TRBD1|many|TRBJ1-5
CSARQGQGNQPQHF
TGCAGTGCCAGACAGGGGCAGGGCAATCAGCCCCAGCATTTT
>TRBV7-2|TRBD1|once|TRBJ2-5
CASSLSRDRVQTQYF
TGTGCCAGCAGCTTATCCCGAGACAGGGTACAGACCCAGTACTTC
>TRBV19|TRBD2|few|TRBJ2-1
CASIPSGVYNEQFF
TGTGCCAGTATACCTAGCGGGGTTTACAATGAGCAGTTCTTC
>TRBV20-1|NA|many|TRBJ2-3
CSSDRGLVTGTDTQYF
TGCAGTTCAGACAGGGGACTAGTTACCGGCACAGATACGCAGTATTTT
>TRBV20-1|TRBD2|NA|TRBJ2-7
CSATRAGSSYEQYF
TGCAGTGCTACCCGAGCGGGGAGCTCCTACGAGCAGTACTTC
>TRBV10-3|TRBD1|few|TRBJ2-7
CASAGTGVGEQYF
TGTGCCAGCGCCGGGACAGGGGTGGGCGAGCAGTACTTC
>TRBV7-8|TRBD2|NA|TRBJ2-1
CASRVLAGGLGHNEQFF
TGTGCCAGCAGAGTACTAGCGGGAGGGTTAGGACACAATGAGCAGTTCTTC
>TRBV6-5|NA|many|TRBJ1-2
CASSYSKLVQGNGYTF
TGTGCCAGCAGTTACTCGAAACTTGTTCAGGGTAATGGCTACACCTTC
>TRBV14|TRBD1|few|TRBJ1-4
CASSQDRGLAFEKLFF
TGTGCCAGCAGCCAAGATAGGGGGCTAGCCTTTGAAAAACTGTTTTTT
>TRBV20-1|TRBD2|NA|TRBJ2-3
CSAGGGGGAVTDTQYF
TGCAGTGCTGGAGGGGGCGGGGGGGCCGTCACAGATACGCAGTATTTT